This entry features one T cell receptor beta chain sequence. This record comes from a study of technical replicates of blood from a handful of donors. J gave up 7 bases and V 8 bases, and 5 bases lay outside the gene matches. Germline values: CDR1 SGDLS, CDR2 YYNGEE. The CDR3 runs 13 residues. Sequencing used immunoSEQ multiplex PCR; TCRdb keeps in-frame clones, though not all of them. This sample has approximately 95,000 clones; 95% occur once, and the top ten carry 0.34%. The sequence came from a human donor in good health. Sequenced: T cells isolated from PBMCs. This chain uses TRBV9 with TRBJ2-3, with 12 bases that match TRBD2. CDR3 sequence reads: CARETSGRNTQYF. The CDR3 DNA sequence: TGTGCCAGGGAGACTAGCGGGAGAAATACGCAGTATTTT.